This is a list of T cell receptor beta chains from one sample in a study of T-cell reconstitution after alpha-beta-depleted transplantation in children. TCRdb reprocessed the PCR reads via MiXCR and lists one record per CDR3 protein. The sample lists around 600,000 distinct CDR3 sequences; 23% were seen once. The sample consisted of PBMCs, mostly from graft donor cells, taken 360 days after TCRalphabeta/CD19-depleted stem cell transplant. The receptor source for this set is a boy younger than two who had a stem cell transplant for acute myeloid leukemia, so the T cells may come from the graft donor. Each CDR3 is given with its conserved first and last residue. Each record gives: clone size, D gene, J gene, V gene, CDR3 DNA, CDR3 protein. The D gene is left open where the match is weak. Size tells how often a clone was seen (once, few, many) or the class of an expanded clone, and some rows leave it out.

abundance: -; d_gene: -; j_gene: TRBJ2-5; v_gene: TRBV11-2; CDR3nt: TGTGCCAGCAGCCGTACGTCGACTTCCGGAGGGTCCAAAGAGACCCAGTACTTC; CDR3aa: CASSRTSTSGGSKETQYF
abundance: few; d_gene: -; j_gene: TRBJ2-5; v_gene: TRBV5-1; CDR3nt: TGCGCCAGCAGTGAAAGGGGGTCGGAGACCCAGTACTTC; CDR3aa: CASSERGSETQYF
abundance: -; d_gene: -; j_gene: TRBJ2-3; v_gene: TRBV28; CDR3nt: TGTGCCACCACCTTGGCCGGGAAAAATACGCAGTATTTT; CDR3aa: CATTLAGKNTQYF
abundance: -; d_gene: -; j_gene: TRBJ2-7; v_gene: TRBV3-1; CDR3nt: TGTGCCAGCAGCCAAGGAATATTGAACGAGCAGTACTTC; CDR3aa: CASSQGILNEQYF
abundance: -; d_gene: TRBD1; j_gene: TRBJ1-2; v_gene: TRBV15; CDR3nt: TGTGCCACCAGCAGAGAGGAGGGGGCGAGTTCTGGCTACACCTTC; CDR3aa: CATSREEGASSGYTF
abundance: -; d_gene: -; j_gene: TRBJ2-7; v_gene: TRBV15; CDR3nt: TGTGCCACCAGCAGAGATCTTGGCTATCCCTACGAGCAGTACTTC; CDR3aa: CATSRDLGYPYEQYF
abundance: -; d_gene: -; j_gene: TRBJ1-4; v_gene: TRBV6-1; CDR3nt: TGTGCCAGCAGCCAAAAGAGGTCTGCAACTAATGAAAAACTGTTTTTT; CDR3aa: CASSQKRSATNEKLFF
abundance: many; d_gene: -; j_gene: TRBJ2-7; v_gene: TRBV5-5; CDR3nt: TGTGCCAGCAGCTTGGTGTGGGCGGGCGAGCAGTACTTC; CDR3aa: CASSLVWAGEQYF
abundance: -; d_gene: -; j_gene: TRBJ2-7; v_gene: TRBV7-9; CDR3nt: TGTGCCAGCAGCACCCGAGTAGTGGGGGACAATAAATACGAGCAGTACTTC; CDR3aa: CASSTRVVGDNKYEQYF
abundance: -; d_gene: -; j_gene: TRBJ2-3; v_gene: TRBV6-2/TRBV6-3; CDR3nt: TGTGCCAGCAGTCTCACTCCTGGTCGCTTGGACTGGAGGGGGTACACAGATACGCAGTATTTT; CDR3aa: CASSLTPGRLDWRGYTDTQYF
abundance: few; d_gene: TRBD1; j_gene: TRBJ1-5; v_gene: TRBV6-5; CDR3nt: TGTGCCAGCAGTTACTCGGACAGGGGCATGAGCAATCAGCCCCAGCATTTT; CDR3aa: CASSYSDRGMSNQPQHF
abundance: many; d_gene: -; j_gene: TRBJ2-4; v_gene: TRBV12-3/TRBV12-4; CDR3nt: TGTGCCAGCAGTTTGGTACTTTCAGCCAAAAACATTCAGTACTTC; CDR3aa: CASSLVLSAKNIQYF
abundance: few; d_gene: TRBD2; j_gene: TRBJ2-3; v_gene: TRBV20-1; CDR3nt: TGCAGTGCTAGATCACTCCTAGCGGGGGGCCCCCAGGATACGCAGTATTTT; CDR3aa: CSARSLLAGGPQDTQYF
abundance: -; d_gene: -; j_gene: TRBJ2-1; v_gene: TRBV28; CDR3nt: TGTGCCAGCGGACGAGTTGTATCCTACAATGAGCAGTTCTTC; CDR3aa: CASGRVVSYNEQFF
abundance: -; d_gene: -; j_gene: TRBJ1-6; v_gene: TRBV28; CDR3nt: TGTGCCAGCGTCCAACAGCTTGATTCACCCCTCCACTTT; CDR3aa: CASVQQLDSPLHF
abundance: -; d_gene: TRBD2; j_gene: TRBJ2-1; v_gene: TRBV20-1; CDR3nt: TGCAGTGCTAGAGATCCCCGGAGGGGGACTAGCCTTAATGAGCAGTTCTTC; CDR3aa: CSARDPRRGTSLNEQFF
abundance: few; d_gene: -; j_gene: TRBJ2-5; v_gene: TRBV5-1; CDR3nt: TGCGCCAGCAGCTTGGTTCTCCTGGAGACCCAGTACTTC; CDR3aa: CASSLVLLETQYF
abundance: few; d_gene: -; j_gene: TRBJ1-2; v_gene: TRBV27; CDR3nt: TGTGCCAGCAGTTTATCAGGGAGGACCCTCTATGGCTACACCTTC; CDR3aa: CASSLSGRTLYGYTF
abundance: -; d_gene: -; j_gene: TRBJ2-3; v_gene: TRBV2; CDR3nt: TGTGCCAGCAACCTGCCACCAGATACGCAGTATTTT; CDR3aa: CASNLPPDTQYF
abundance: few; d_gene: -; j_gene: TRBJ2-3; v_gene: TRBV9; CDR3nt: TGTGCCAGCAGCGCTCTAGTCACAGATACGCAGTATTTT; CDR3aa: CASSALVTDTQYF
abundance: -; d_gene: -; j_gene: TRBJ1-1; v_gene: TRBV29-1; CDR3nt: TGCAGCGTTGAAGATCTAGTGGGATTCATGAACACTGAAGCTTTCTTT; CDR3aa: CSVEDLVGFMNTEAFF
abundance: -; d_gene: -; j_gene: TRBJ1-1; v_gene: TRBV25-1; CDR3nt: TGTGCCAGCACGGGGGGGTCCTTCAGGACTGAAGCTTTCTTT; CDR3aa: CASTGGSFRTEAFF
abundance: few; d_gene: -; j_gene: TRBJ1-4; v_gene: TRBV7-2; CDR3nt: TGTGCCAGCAGCTCCCGGGTAACTAATGAAAAACTGTTTTTT; CDR3aa: CASSSRVTNEKLFF
abundance: many; d_gene: -; j_gene: TRBJ1-2; v_gene: TRBV13; CDR3nt: TGTGCCAGCAGCCCAACGGGTGTTTGGTCCGCTAACTATGGCTACACCTTC; CDR3aa: CASSPTGVWSANYGYTF
abundance: few; d_gene: -; j_gene: TRBJ2-1; v_gene: TRBV19; CDR3nt: TGTGCCAGTAGTACTCGGTTTGGAGAGCAGTTCTTC; CDR3aa: CASSTRFGEQFF
abundance: few; d_gene: -; j_gene: TRBJ2-1; v_gene: TRBV10-3; CDR3nt: TGTGCCATCAGTGATCTGGGGGCCTATGAGCAGTTCTTC; CDR3aa: CAISDLGAYEQFF
abundance: -; d_gene: TRBD1; j_gene: TRBJ2-1; v_gene: TRBV6-5; CDR3nt: TGTGCCAGCAGTTACGACAGGGGGGGCAATGAGCAGTTCTTC; CDR3aa: CASSYDRGGNEQFF
abundance: many; d_gene: -; j_gene: TRBJ2-3; v_gene: TRBV20-1; CDR3nt: TGCAGTGCTGAAAGGAACGTAGCTAGCACAGATACGCAGTATTTT; CDR3aa: CSAERNVASTDTQYF